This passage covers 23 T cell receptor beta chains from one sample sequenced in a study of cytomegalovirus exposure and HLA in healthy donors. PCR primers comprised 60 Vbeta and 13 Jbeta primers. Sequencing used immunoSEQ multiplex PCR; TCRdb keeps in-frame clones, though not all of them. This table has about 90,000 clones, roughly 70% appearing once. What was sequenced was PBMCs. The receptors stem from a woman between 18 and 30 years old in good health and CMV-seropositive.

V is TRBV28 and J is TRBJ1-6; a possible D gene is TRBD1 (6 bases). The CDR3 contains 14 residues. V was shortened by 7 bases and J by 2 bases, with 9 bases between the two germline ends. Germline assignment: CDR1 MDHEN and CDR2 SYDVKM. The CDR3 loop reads CASIRGTYNSPLHF. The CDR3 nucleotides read TGTGCCAGCATCAGGGGCACCTATAATTCACCCCTCCACTTT.

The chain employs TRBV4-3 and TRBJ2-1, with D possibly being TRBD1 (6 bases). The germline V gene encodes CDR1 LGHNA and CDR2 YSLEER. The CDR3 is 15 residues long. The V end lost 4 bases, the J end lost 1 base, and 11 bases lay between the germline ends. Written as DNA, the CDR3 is TGCGCCAGCAGCCCAGGGGTAGGATCCTACAATGAGCAGTTCTTC. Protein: CASSPGVGSYNEQFF.

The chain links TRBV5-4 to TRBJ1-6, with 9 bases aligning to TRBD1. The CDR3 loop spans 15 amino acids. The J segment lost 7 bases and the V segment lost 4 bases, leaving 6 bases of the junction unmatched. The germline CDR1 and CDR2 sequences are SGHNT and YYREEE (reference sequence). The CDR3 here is CASSPRTGANSPLHF. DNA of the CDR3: TGTGCCAGCAGCCCAAGGACAGGGGCCAATTCACCCCTCCACTTT. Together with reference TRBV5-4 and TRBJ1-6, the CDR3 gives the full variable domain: ETGVTQSPTHLIKTRGQQVTLRCSSQSGHNTVSWYQQALGQGPQFIFQYYREEENGRGNFPPRFSGLQFPNYSSELNVNALELDDSALYLCASSPRTGANSPLHFGNGTRLTVT.

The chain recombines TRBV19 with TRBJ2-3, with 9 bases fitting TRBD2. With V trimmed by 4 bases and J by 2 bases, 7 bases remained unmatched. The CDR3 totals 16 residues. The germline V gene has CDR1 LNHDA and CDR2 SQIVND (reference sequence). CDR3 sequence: CASSRPSSGVTDTQYF. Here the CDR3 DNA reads TGTGCCAGTAGTAGGCCCTCTAGCGGGGTCACAGATACGCAGTATTTT.

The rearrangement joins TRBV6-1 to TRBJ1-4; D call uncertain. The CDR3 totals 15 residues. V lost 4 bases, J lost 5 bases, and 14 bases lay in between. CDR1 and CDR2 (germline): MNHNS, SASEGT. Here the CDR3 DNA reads TGTGCCAGCAGTGGTTCTTTAGGAGGGAATGAAAAACTGTTTTTT. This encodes CASSGSLGGNEKLFF.

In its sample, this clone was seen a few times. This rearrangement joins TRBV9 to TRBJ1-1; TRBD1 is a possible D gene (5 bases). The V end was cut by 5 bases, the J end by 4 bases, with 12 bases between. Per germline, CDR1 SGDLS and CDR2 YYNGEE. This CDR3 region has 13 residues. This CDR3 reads CASRGGTSTEAFF. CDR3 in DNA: TGTGCCAGCAGGGGGGGGACGAGCACTGAAGCTTTCTTT.

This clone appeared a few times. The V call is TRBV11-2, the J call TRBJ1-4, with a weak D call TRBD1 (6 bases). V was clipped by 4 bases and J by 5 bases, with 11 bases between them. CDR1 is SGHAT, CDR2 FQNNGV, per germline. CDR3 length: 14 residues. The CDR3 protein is CASSSDRPNEKLFF. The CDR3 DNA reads TGTGCCAGCAGCTCGGACAGACCGAATGAAAAACTGTTTTTT.

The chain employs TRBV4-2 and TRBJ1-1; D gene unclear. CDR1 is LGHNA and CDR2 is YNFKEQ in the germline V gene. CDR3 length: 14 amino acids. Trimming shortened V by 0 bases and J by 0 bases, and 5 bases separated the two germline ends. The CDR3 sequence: CASSQESVNTEAFF. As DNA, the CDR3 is TGTGCCAGCAGCCAAGAGAGCGTGAACACTGAAGCTTTCTTT.

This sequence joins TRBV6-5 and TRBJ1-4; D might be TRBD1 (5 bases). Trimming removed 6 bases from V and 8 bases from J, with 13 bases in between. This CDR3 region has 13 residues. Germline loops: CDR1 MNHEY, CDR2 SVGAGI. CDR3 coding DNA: TGTGCCAGCAGCGCTCAGGGTTGGGAAAAACTGTTTTTT. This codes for CASSAQGWEKLFF.

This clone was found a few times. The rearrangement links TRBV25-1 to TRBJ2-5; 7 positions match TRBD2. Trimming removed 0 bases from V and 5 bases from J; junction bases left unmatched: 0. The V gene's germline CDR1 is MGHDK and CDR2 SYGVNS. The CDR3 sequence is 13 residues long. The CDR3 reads CASSEYGGETQYF. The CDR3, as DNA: TGTGCCAGCAGTGAATACGGGGGGGAGACCCAGTACTTC.

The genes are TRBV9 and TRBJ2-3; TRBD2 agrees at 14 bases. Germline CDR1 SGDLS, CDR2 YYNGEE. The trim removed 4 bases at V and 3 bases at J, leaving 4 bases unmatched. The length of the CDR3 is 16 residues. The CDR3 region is CASSRGLAGVTDTQYF. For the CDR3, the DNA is TGTGCCAGCAGCCGGGGACTAGCGGGAGTGACAGATACGCAGTATTTT.

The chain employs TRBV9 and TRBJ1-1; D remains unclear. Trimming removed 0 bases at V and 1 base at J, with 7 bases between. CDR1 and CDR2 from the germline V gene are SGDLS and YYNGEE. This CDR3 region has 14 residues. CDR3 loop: CASSVVGQNTEAFF. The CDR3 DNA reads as TGTGCCAGCAGCGTAGTTGGGCAGAACACTGAAGCTTTCTTT.

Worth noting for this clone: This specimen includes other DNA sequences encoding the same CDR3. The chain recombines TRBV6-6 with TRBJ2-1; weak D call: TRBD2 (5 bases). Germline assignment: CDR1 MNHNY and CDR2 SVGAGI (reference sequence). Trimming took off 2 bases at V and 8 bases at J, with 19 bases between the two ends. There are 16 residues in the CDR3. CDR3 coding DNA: TGTGCCAGCAGTTACCTCGGACTGGCGATGGTCGATGAGCAGTTCTTC. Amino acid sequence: CASSYLGLAMVDEQFF.

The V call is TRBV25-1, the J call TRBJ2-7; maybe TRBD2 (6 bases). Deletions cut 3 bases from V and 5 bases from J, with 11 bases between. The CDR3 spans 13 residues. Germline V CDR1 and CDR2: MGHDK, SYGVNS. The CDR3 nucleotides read TGTGCCAGCAGTGATCTTGCGGGGAACGAGCAGTACTTC. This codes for CASSDLAGNEQYF.

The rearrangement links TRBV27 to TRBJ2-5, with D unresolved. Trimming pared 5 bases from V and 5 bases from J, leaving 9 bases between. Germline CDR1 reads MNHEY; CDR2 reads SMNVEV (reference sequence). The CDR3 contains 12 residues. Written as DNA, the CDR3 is TGTGCCAGCAGTCCCCCCGGGGAGACCCAGTACTTC. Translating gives CASSPPGETQYF.

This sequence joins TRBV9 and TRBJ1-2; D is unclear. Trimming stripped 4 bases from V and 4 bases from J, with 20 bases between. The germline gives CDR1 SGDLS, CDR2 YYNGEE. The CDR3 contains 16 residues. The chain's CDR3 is CASSPNPGRNVYGYTF. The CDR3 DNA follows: TGTGCCAGCAGCCCGAATCCAGGCCGTAACGTCTATGGCTACACCTTC.

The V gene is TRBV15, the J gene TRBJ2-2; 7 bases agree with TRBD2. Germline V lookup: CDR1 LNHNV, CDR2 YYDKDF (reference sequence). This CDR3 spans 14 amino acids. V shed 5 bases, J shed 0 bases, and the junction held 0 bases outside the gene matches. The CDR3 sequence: CATSRGANTGELFF. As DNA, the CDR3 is TGTGCCACCAGCCGGGGGGCGAACACCGGGGAGCTGTTTTTT.

Here the CDR3 DNA reads TGTGCCAGCAGCTTTGGAACTAGCGGGAGAGGTGAGCAGTTCTTC. Amino acid sequence: CASSFGTSGRGEQFF. The gene calls are TRBV7-2 and TRBJ2-1; 11 bases align to TRBD2. CDR1 is SGHTA and CDR2 is FQGNSA in the germline V gene. Trimming at V came to 3 bases and at J to 9 bases, leaving 7 bases not matched to a gene. The CDR3 is 15 amino acids. Full variable domain (missing parts from reference TRBV7-2 and TRBJ2-1): GAGVSQSPSNKVTEKGKDVELRCDPISGHTALYWYRQSLGQGLEFLIYFQGNSAPDKSGLPSDRFSAERTGGSVSTLTIQRTQQEDSAVYLCASSFGTSGRGEQFFGPGTRLTVL.

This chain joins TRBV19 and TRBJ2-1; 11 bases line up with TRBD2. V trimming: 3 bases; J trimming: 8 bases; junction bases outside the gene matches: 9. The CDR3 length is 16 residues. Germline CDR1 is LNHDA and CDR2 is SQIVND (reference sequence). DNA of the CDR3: TGTGCCAGTAGTATGACCAGGGGTAGCGGGGGGGATGAGCAGTTCTTC. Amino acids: CASSMTRGSGGDEQFF.

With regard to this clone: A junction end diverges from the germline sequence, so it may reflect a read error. The CDR3 protein is CASTLLGQGYHEQYF. The CDR3 region has the DNA TGCGCCAGCACCTTGCTGGGACAGGGGTACCACGAGCAGTACTTC. The chain uses TRBV5-1 and TRBJ2-7; 10 bases line up with TRBD1. CDR3 size: 15 residues. In germline, CDR1 is SGHRS, CDR2 YFSETQ.

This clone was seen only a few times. The CDR3 loop reads CASSPSYVGNTIYF. CDR3 coding DNA: TGTGCCAGCAGCCCGAGTTATGTCGGAAACACCATATATTTT. The V call is TRBV14, the J call TRBJ1-3; D remains unclear. V gave up 4 bases and J gave up 4 bases, with 11 bases separating them. The CDR3 extends over 14 amino acids. Germline CDR1 is SGHDN and CDR2 is FVKESK.

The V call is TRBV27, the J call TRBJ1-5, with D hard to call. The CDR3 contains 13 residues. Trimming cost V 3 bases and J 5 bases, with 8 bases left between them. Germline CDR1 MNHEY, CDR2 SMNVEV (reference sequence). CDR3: CASSFGGDQPQHF. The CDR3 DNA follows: TGTGCCAGCAGTTTCGGAGGAGATCAGCCCCAGCATTTT.

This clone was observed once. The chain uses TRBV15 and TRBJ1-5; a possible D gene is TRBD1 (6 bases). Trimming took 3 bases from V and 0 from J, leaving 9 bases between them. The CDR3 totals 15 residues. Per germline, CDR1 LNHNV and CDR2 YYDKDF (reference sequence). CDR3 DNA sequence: TGTGCCACCAGCAGGGACAGTTATAGCAATCAGCCCCAGCATTTT. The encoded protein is CATSRDSYSNQPQHF.